Shown below are 11 T cell receptor beta chains from a single sample sequenced in a study of molecular identifiers for immune sequencing clone quantification. TCRdb processed the PCR reads anew with MiXCR; each CDR3 protein has one entry. Found here are about 510,000 distinct CDR3 sequences, roughly 24% of them singletons; the top ten hold around 0.8%. The sample consisted of naive CD8+ T cells from blood, with Jurkat cell RNA spiked in. Subset noted: FACS-sorted CD8+CD4-CCR7+CD45RA+ naive T cells. The receptor source for this set is a human donor in good health. Some libraries in this study had Jurkat cell RNA spiked in.

Points on this clonotype: This could be a read error, since a much larger clone is one nucleotide away. The chain employs TRBV20-1 and TRBJ2-3; no reliable D call. CDR3 length: 12 amino acids. Germline CDR1 and CDR2: DFQATT and SNEGSKA (reference sequence). The CDR3 DNA is TGCAGTGCTAGTCGAATCACAGATACGCAGTGTTTT. This encodes CSASRITDTQCF.

The chain employs TRBV4-1 and TRBJ2-2; 9 nucleotides agree with TRBD2. Germline-derived CDR1 and CDR2 are MGHRA and YSYEKL. V trimming: 0 bases; J trimming: 8 bases; junction bases outside the gene matches: 7. The CDR3 is made up of 16 amino acids. DNA for the CDR3: TGCGCCAGCAGCCAAGAGGCTTTCGGACTAGCGGGGGAGCTGTTTTTT. Its translation: CASSQEAFGLAGELFF.

There are many counts of this clonotype. The V and J genes are TRBV5-4 and TRBJ2-3, with D unresolved. This CDR3 is 14 amino acids long. Trimming cost V 3 bases and J 4 bases, with 12 bases left between them. Germline lookup yields CDR1 SGHNT and CDR2 YYREEE (reference sequence). In DNA, the CDR3 is TGTGCCAGCAGCTCGCGAGAGGCTGCAGATACGCAGTATTTT. Its protein is CASSSREAADTQYF.

The V call is TRBV20-1, the J call TRBJ2-3, with TRBD2 identical over 10 bases. The germline V gene encodes CDR1 DFQATT and CDR2 SNEGSKA (reference sequence). The CDR3 contains 16 residues. V lost 1 base and J lost 4; bases outside the gene matches: 8. CDR3 DNA sequence: TGCAGTGCTAGAGTTGTAGCGGGAGGCATGGCAGATACGCAGTATTTT. Protein product: CSARVVAGGMADTQYF.

The chain employs TRBV4-3 and TRBJ2-1, with 7 bases lining up with TRBD2. Germline CDR1 LGHNA, CDR2 YSLEER. The CDR3 runs to 14 residues. V lost 3 bases and J lost 6; bases outside the gene matches: 5. The CDR3 sequence: CASSHVSSGNEQFF. In DNA form, the CDR3 reads TGCGCCAGCAGCCACGTGTCTAGCGGCAATGAGCAGTTCTTC.

Comments on this clonotype: The junction and the germline gene differ at one end; a read error may be behind it. Written as DNA, the CDR3 is TGCAGTGCTAGAGGAACTAGCGGTAGCTCCTACGAGCTGTACTTC. As protein: CSARGTSGSSYELYF. The rearrangement joins TRBV20-1 to TRBJ2-7, with 8 bases lining up with TRBD2. The CDR3 consists of 15 residues. Germline CDR1 is DFQATT and CDR2 is SNEGSKA (reference sequence).

V and J are TRBV7-8 and TRBJ1-1, with 8 positions matching TRBD1. This CDR3 is built from 15 residues. J lost 5 bases, V lost 5 bases, and 10 bases had no gene match. CDR1 is SGHVS, CDR2 FQNEAQ, per germline. CDR3 sequence reads: CASSPNQGAGTEAFF. CDR3 sequence (DNA): TGTGCCAGCAGCCCCAACCAGGGGGCTGGAACTGAAGCTTTCTTT. The full variable domain, with the rest looked up from reference TRBV7-8 and TRBJ1-1, is GAGVSQSPRYKVAKRGQDVALRCDPISGHVSLFWYQQALGQGPEFLTYFQNEAQLDKSGLPSDRFFAERPEGSVSTLKIQRTQQEDSAVYLCASSPNQGAGTEAFFGQGTRLTVV.

CDR3 DNA sequence: TGTGCCTGGGACGGGGGGGCGGTCCCTAGCACAGATACGCAGTATTTT. Amino acids: CAWDGGAVPSTDTQYF. The chain links TRBV30 to TRBJ2-3, with TRBD2 matching 8 bases. Germline lookup yields CDR1 GTSNPN and CDR2 SVGIG (reference sequence). The CDR3 spans 16 residues. With 5 bases clipped from V and 0 bases from J, the junction kept 10 bases outside the gene matches.

This clonotype was counted ten times or more. The genes are TRBV4-3 and TRBJ1-5; D is uncertain. Germline assignment: CDR1 LGHNA and CDR2 YSLEER. The CDR3 extends over 15 amino acids. V was shortened by 0 bases and J by 0 bases, with 6 bases between the two germline ends. The CDR3 region is CASSQDRISNQPQHF. The CDR3 DNA reads TGCGCCAGCAGCCAAGATCGCATTAGCAATCAGCCCCAGCATTTT.

This clonotype was counted only a few times. The chain employs TRBV28 and TRBJ2-7, with TRBD1 matching 9 bases. Per germline, CDR1 MDHEN and CDR2 SYDVKM. The CDR3 spans 15 residues. V shed 1 base, J shed 5 bases, and the junction held 6 bases outside the gene matches. CDR3 region: CASSLSLGQGHEQYF. For the CDR3, the DNA is TGTGCCAGCAGTTTATCGTTGGGACAGGGCCACGAGCAGTACTTC.

As to this clonotype: This may stem from a read error, because a much larger clone lies one nucleotide away. This rearrangement joins TRBV7-3 to TRBJ2-3, with D possibly being TRBD2 (5 bases). The CDR3 runs 14 residues. The germline V gene encodes CDR1 SGHTA and CDR2 FQGTGA. The CDR3 is CARSLTDFKDTQYF. Here the CDR3 DNA reads TGTGCCAGGAGCTTAACGGACTTTAAGGATACGCAGTATTTT.